This T cell receptor beta chain was documented in a study of cytomegalovirus exposure and HLA in healthy donors. Sequencing was performed with immunoSEQ multiplex PCR; in TCRdb, only in-frame clones are kept and a portion is missing. Counted here are roughly 120,000 clones, roughly 88% occurring once; the ten biggest clones make up approximately 4.9%. The germline V gene encodes CDR1 WSHSY and CDR2 SAAADI. V trimming: 0 bases; J trimming: 4 bases; junction bases outside the gene matches: 3. The CDR3 contains 14 residues. The origin of this receptor is a man younger than 35 in good health and CMV-seronegative. The V and J genes are TRBV10-2 and TRBJ2-7; 7 bases match TRBD1. The sample consisted of PBMCs. The CDR3 DNA sequence: TGCGCCAGCAGTGAGTCGTCCAGGGGGTACGAGCAGTACTTC. This sequence encodes CASSESSRGYEQYF.